The 4 T cell receptor beta chains given below trace back to one sample, sequenced in a study of CD8 T cells in Susac syndrome (dated by TCRdb to about 2019). Libraries came from the immunoSEQ multiplex PCR assay. RNA was extracted using the RNeasy kit, and about 0.5 to 1 ug of the RNA was reverse transcribed with random hexamers. TCRdb ran its own pipeline on the public reads, namely fastp trimming at Q25 and MiXCR clone calling, and kept in-frame beta chains. Entries that share a CDR3 protein sequence are merged under the most common genes and DNA. This sample is represented by about 180,000 distinct CDR3 sequences; approximately 94% of them were singletons. The ten largest account for about 0.093% of the sample. The sequenced sample was CD4+ T cells from PBMCs. The origin of the receptors is a human donor with multiple sclerosis.

The chain combines TRBV29-1 with TRBJ1-1, with TRBD1 as a possible D gene (6 bases). This CDR3 is built from 12 residues. Trimming left V 7 bases short and J 4 bases short, with 13 bases between. In germline, CDR1 is SQVTM, CDR2 ANQGSEA. The CDR3 DNA is TGCAGCGGGATAAGGGGGGGCACTGAAGCTTTCTTT. Protein product: CSGIRGGTEAFF.

The rearrangement joins TRBV7-9 to TRBJ1-2; D is ambiguous. The germline CDR1 and CDR2 sequences are SEHNR and FQNEAQ (reference sequence). V was clipped by 1 base and J by 4 bases, with 10 bases between them. This CDR3 contains 14 residues. The CDR3 here is CASSLELGLYGYTF. As DNA, the CDR3 is TGTGCCAGCAGCTTAGAGCTCGGCCTCTATGGCTACACCTTC.

The chain links TRBV20-1 to TRBJ2-1; maybe TRBD2 (6 bases). V shed 5 bases and J shed 2 bases, with 19 bases lying between them. Germline CDR1 DFQATT, CDR2 SNEGSKA (reference sequence). The CDR3 is made up of 16 amino acids. CDR3 nucleotides: TGCAGTGCTGGGACCGGGGGAAGTTCTCCCTACAATGAGCAGTTCTTC. Translated: CSAGTGGSSPYNEQFF.

The V and J genes are TRBV29-1 and TRBJ2-2, with 9 positions matching TRBD2. The CDR3 is 15 amino acids. Germline loops: CDR1 SQVTM, CDR2 ANQGSEA. Germline trimming cut 4 bases from V and 5 bases from J; bases unmatched to any gene: 8. The DNA of the CDR3 is TGCAGCGTTGGGCAGATAGCGGGGGTAACCGGGGAGCTGTTTTTT. Its protein is CSVGQIAGVTGELFF.